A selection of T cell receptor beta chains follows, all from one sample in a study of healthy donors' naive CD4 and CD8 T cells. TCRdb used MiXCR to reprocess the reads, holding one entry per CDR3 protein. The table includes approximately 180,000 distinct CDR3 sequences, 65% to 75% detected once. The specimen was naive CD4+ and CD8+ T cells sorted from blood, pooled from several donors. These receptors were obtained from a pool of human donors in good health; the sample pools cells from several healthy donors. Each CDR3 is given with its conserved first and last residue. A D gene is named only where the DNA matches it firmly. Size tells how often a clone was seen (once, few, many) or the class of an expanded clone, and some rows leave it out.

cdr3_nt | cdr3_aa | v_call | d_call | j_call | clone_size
TGTGCCAGCAGTTCGGGGACTAGCGGGAGGGCCTTCGAGCAGTACTTC | CASSSGTSGRAFEQYF | TRBV27 | TRBD2 | TRBJ2-7 | .
TGTGCCAGCAGTGAAGGTCCGGGACATAATAATTCACCCCTCCACTTT | CASSEGPGHNNSPLHF | TRBV6-4 | . | TRBJ1-6 | .
TGTGCCAGCTCACAAACAGGGGTGAACACTGAAGCTTTCTTT | CASSQTGVNTEAFF | TRBV18 | TRBD1 | TRBJ1-1 | .
TGTGCCAGCAGCTTAGCGGGAGTCCCCTACGAGCAGTACTTC | CASSLAGVPYEQYF | TRBV27 | TRBD2 | TRBJ2-7 | .
TGCGCCAGCAGCCAAGCCCAGGGATATGAGCAGTTCTTC | CASSQAQGYEQFF | TRBV4-3 | . | TRBJ2-1 | .
TGTGCCAGCAGCTTGTTGGGCACGTTTAGTTACAAAAACATTCAGTACTTC | CASSLLGTFSYKNIQYF | TRBV5-6 | . | TRBJ2-4 | .
TGTGCCAGCAGTCCCGACAGTACCTACGAGCAGTACTTC | CASSPDSTYEQYF | TRBV12-3/TRBV12-4 | . | TRBJ2-7 | .
TGTGCCAGTAGCGTGGGACAGGGAGGCTATGGCTACACCTTC | CASSVGQGGYGYTF | TRBV19 | TRBD1 | TRBJ1-2 | .
TGTGCCAGCAGCTCCTCCGGGTCTGAAGCTTTCTTT | CASSSSGSEAFF | TRBV5-4 | . | TRBJ1-1 | .
TGTGCCAGCAGCACAACAGGGGGTGAGCAGTTCTTC | CASSTTGGEQFF | TRBV5-6 | TRBD1 | TRBJ2-1 | .
TGCAGCGTTGAAGGCATGGAGTATGGCTACACCTTC | CSVEGMEYGYTF | TRBV29-1 | . | TRBJ1-2 | .
TGCAGTGCGAGGACAGCCATGAACACTGAAGCTTTCTTT | CSARTAMNTEAFF | TRBV20-1 | . | TRBJ1-1 | .
TGTGCCTGGGACCGGGACCCTGCCTTTAGCACAGATACGCAGTATTTT | CAWDRDPAFSTDTQYF | TRBV30 | . | TRBJ2-3 | .
TGTGCCAGCAGTGGGACAGGGAACACCGGGGAGCTGTTTTTT | CASSGTGNTGELFF | TRBV2 | TRBD1 | TRBJ2-2 | .
TGTGCCAGCAGTCCCGGGACAGGCCTCTATGGCCACACCTTC | CASSPGTGLYGHTF | TRBV6-5 | TRBD1 | TRBJ1-2 | .
TGCAGCGTTAATAGCGGACTCACAGATACGCAGTATTTT | CSVNSGLTDTQYF | TRBV29-1 | . | TRBJ2-3 | few
TGTGCCAGCAGTTACGTCGGCACCCGGCGCTACGAGCAGTACTTC | CASSYVGTRRYEQYF | TRBV6-2/TRBV6-3 | . | TRBJ2-7 | few
TGTGCCAGCAGCCCCTCCGACGGGAGCTATGGCTACACCTTC | CASSPSDGSYGYTF | TRBV12-3/TRBV12-4 | . | TRBJ1-2 | .
TGCGCCAGCAGCGCCCTGAGAAGCGGGAATGATAATGAGCAGTTCTTC | CASSALRSGNDNEQFF | TRBV5-1 | TRBD2 | TRBJ2-1 | .
TGTGCCAGCAGTCGTACTATTGGGGCCCAGTACTTC | CASSRTIGAQYF | TRBV6-5 | . | TRBJ2-5 | few
TGCGGACTGGACGGCATGGGATACAATGAGCAGTTCTTC | CGLDGMGYNEQFF | TRBV29-1 | . | TRBJ2-1 | .
TGTGCCAGCAGCAGACGGACACTTTTCTACAATGAGCAGTTCTTC | CASSRRTLFYNEQFF | TRBV21-1 | . | TRBJ2-1 | .
TGCGCCAGCAGCCAAGGAACCCAACTAAGCACAGATACGCAGTATTTT | CASSQGTQLSTDTQYF | TRBV4-3 | . | TRBJ2-3 | .
TGCGCCAGCAGCCAAGAGTGGGGGAGCGCGGGAGGGCCCTACAATGAGCAGTTCTTC | CASSQEWGSAGGPYNEQFF | TRBV4-1 | TRBD2 | TRBJ2-1 | .
TGTGCCAATTGTCACAGTCACAGCCAGAACTACGAGCAGTACTTC | CANCHSHSQNYEQYF | TRBV19 | . | TRBJ2-7 | .
TGTGCCAGCAGTCAAAGGGGACAGGGGGCTCTCGAGCAGTACTTC | CASSQRGQGALEQYF | TRBV6-6 | TRBD1 | TRBJ2-7 | .
TGTGCCAGCAGTCCCGACAGAAAGGAGACCCAGTACTTC | CASSPDRKETQYF | TRBV12-3/TRBV12-4 | . | TRBJ2-5 | .
TGTGCCAGCAGCCGACAAGGGATTAGCGGGAGCCATAGCACAGATACGCAGTATTTT | CASSRQGISGSHSTDTQYF | TRBV7-2 | TRBD2 | TRBJ2-3 | .
TGTGCCAGCTCACCACTAAGGGCCAGCTCCTACAATGAGCAGTTCTTC | CASSPLRASSYNEQFF | TRBV18 | . | TRBJ2-1 | once
TGCAGCGTTGAATTGGGAAGCAGAAACACCATATATTTT | CSVELGSRNTIYF | TRBV29-1 | . | TRBJ1-3 | .
TGTGCCAGCAGTTTATCGGGGCAGCGAGACGGGGCTTTCTTT | CASSLSGQRDGAFF | TRBV27 | . | TRBJ1-1 | few